This T cell receptor beta chain was obtained from a study of beta chain features in type 1 diabetes (dated by TCRdb to 2017 to 2018). For context, the study as a whole: Patients and healthy donors did not differ in mean age, gender distribution, total cell number or subset yield. The study compared the TCRB repertoires of sorted circulating CD4+ T cell subsets in recently diagnosed type 1 diabetes patients with those in matched healthy donors. A total of some 110 million sorted cells were examined across all samples, and the number of cells per subset was strongly correlated with RNA yield. Regulatory and stem cell-like memory subsets were obtained from only 8 patients and roughly eight healthy donors, while naive and central memory subsets were obtained from all 30 or so donors.

The germline V gene (reference sequence) supplies CDR1 MNHNY and CDR2 SVGAGI. The CDR3 spans 15 residues, from the cysteine through the phenylalanine. The DNA shown is the 45-base CDR3, in frame from base 1. V is cut by 2 bases and J by 3 bases, and the space between the germline ends is 13 bases. The entire amount of isolated RNA was reverse transcribed using the High Capacity cDNA Reverse Transcription Kit, so the sequenced TCRB transcripts were expressed ones. Deep immunoSEQ sequencing was applied to naive, central memory and regulatory T cell samples, giving an average of about 3.8 million total reads per sample. Sorted cells were lysed in RLT buffer and RNA was extracted with DNase-treated RNeasy Micro or Mini kits, depending on cell number. Each cell subset was processed separately to prevent cross-contamination, with patient and healthy donor samples processed together. TCRB sequences were amplified from cDNA with the immunoSEQ multiplex PCR, producing 87-bp fragments spanning the CDR3 region. Sequencing of the amplicons was performed on the Illumina HiSeq platform. The original methods were these. Synthetic template baselines were used to correct PCR bias computationally, reads within Hamming distance 2 were collapsed, and singletons that could not be merged were discarded. Reads were aligned against IMGT so that V, D and J genes, CDR3 length and insertions or deletions at six rearrangement sites could be assigned. Clonotype counts were normalized to sorted cell number within each subset before computing true diversity and Gini coefficients with the tcR R package. The overlap coefficient, calculated on TCRB nucleotide sequences, was used to measure repertoire sharing. The table was pulled from immuneACCESS by TCRdb, which kept in-frame rearrangements only. Such tables lose some clones; where checked, under half of the loss comes from unresolved V genes, and the rest has no known cause. V and J calls and clone size come straight from that table; D and trimming were deduced from the DNA. The sample includes about 150,000 clones, with 11% observed a single time. The ten most abundant clones make up roughly 1.9% of the sample.

Turning to this clone: This receptor's antigen is unknown. Base qualities were left out, and no much larger clone turns up one base away.

A single peripheral blood draw of around 120 mL on average was collected from each donor into heparinised tubes. Naive, central memory, regulatory and stem cell-like memory CD4+ T cells were sorted on a BD FACSAria II using a panel including CD45RO, CCR7, CD25, CD127, CD95 and CD27. A purity above 98% was achieved for all sorted populations. PBMCs were isolated right away by Lymphoprep density gradient centrifugation and were stained directly, without culture. Samples were stained and sorted in pairs, with one healthy donor and one patient per experiment, so that batch effects were minimized. Overall results and qualifications from the work: PCR may preferentially amplify shorter templates, but because patient and control samples were amplified and corrected together, any resulting skew would affect both groups equally. A moderate but significant shortening of TCRB CDR3 length was observed in type 1 diabetes patients in all four CD4+ subsets. Because cDNA rather than genomic DNA was sequenced, highly expressing activated cells could have been over-represented, although no difference in activation and CD3 levels was found between groups. Patients with type 1 diabetes made fewer insertions and deleted more nucleotides at VDJ recombination sites, implying thymic rearrangement abnormalities. Only small numbers of individuals were included in the HLA sub-analyses, which left unresolved whether HLA type had any influence on TCRB rearrangement. Naive, central memory and regulatory TCRB repertoires appeared to be more alike among patients than among healthy donors.

Here the chain combines TRBV6-6 and TRBJ1-2; matching of 6 bases hints at TRBD1 as the D gene. The sample taken for sequencing was central memory CD4+ T cells from blood. This TCR came from a man between 18 and 29 years old in good health. The CDR3: CASSYPKDRHYGYTF. DNA sequence: TGTGCCAGCAGTTACCCTAAAGACAGGCACTATGGCTACACCTTC.